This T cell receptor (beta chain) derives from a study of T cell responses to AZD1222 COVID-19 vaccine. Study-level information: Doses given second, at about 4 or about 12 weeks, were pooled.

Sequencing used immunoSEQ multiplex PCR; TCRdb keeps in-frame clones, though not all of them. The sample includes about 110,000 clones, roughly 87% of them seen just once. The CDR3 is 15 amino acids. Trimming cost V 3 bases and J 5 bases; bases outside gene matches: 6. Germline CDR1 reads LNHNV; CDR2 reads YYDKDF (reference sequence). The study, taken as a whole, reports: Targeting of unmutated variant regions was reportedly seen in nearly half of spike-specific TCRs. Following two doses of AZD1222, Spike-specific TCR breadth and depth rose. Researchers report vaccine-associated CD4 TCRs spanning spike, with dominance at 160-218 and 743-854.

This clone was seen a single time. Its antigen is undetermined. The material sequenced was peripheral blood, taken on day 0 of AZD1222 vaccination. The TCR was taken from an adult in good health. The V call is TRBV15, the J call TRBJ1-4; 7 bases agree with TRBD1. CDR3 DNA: TGTGCCACCAGCAGGGACCAGGGGGGGAATGAAAAACTGTTTTTT. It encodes CATSRDQGGNEKLFF.